The T cell receptor (beta chain) described here comes from a study of cytomegalovirus exposure and HLA in healthy donors. Study-wide context: Earlier, 110 million or so unique TCR beta sequences were recovered from around 180 million T cells by an analysis.

Per the germline V gene, CDR1 is SGHTA and CDR2 is FQGTGA. The ends lost 3 bases at V and 8 bases at J; junction bases unmatched: 2. The CDR3 is 15 residues long. The study's findings and limits: TCR beta sequences reportedly predicted most subjects' HLA-A and HLA-B alleles accurately. A later analysis reportedly found that, within productive TCRs, an Asian-associated ancestry cluster had fewer N-insertions than the mean observed across the roughly 630 donors.

PCR amplification relied on 60 Vbeta primers (plus 13 Jbeta primers). Sequencing used immunoSEQ multiplex PCR; TCRdb keeps in-frame clones, though not all of them. The table includes 150,000 or so clones, 82% detected once. Details on this clone: Antigen specificity is unknown.

At collection, donors were nominally healthy, but unrecorded immune exposures were probable. Material: PBMCs. The TCR comes from a man aged 25 to 40 in good health and CMV-seropositive. V gene TRBV7-3 combines with J gene TRBJ2-1; 15 bases are shared with TRBD2. The CDR3 DNA reads as TGTGCCAGCAGCTTTGGACTAGCGGGGGGGGATGAGCAGTTCTTC. It encodes CASSFGLAGGDEQFF.